This TCR beta chain derives from a study of identical twins. Whole-study results and caveats: These conclusions were based on statistical analysis (cross-sectional, not following the same donors). Invariant MAIT and iNKT cells may have partly biased zero-insertion analyses.

Template switching added a universal primer binding site, and final cDNA carried unique molecular identifiers. Each CDR3 protein gets one entry after TCRdb re-called the 5' RACE reads with MiXCR. The sample lists some 240,000 distinct CDR3 sequences; about 8.9% were seen once. Donors uniformly comprised healthy Caucasians. V lost 6 bases and J lost 2, with 14 bases in between. Looked up from germline, CDR1 is SGHRS and CDR2 is YFSETQ. This CDR3 is 14 amino acids long. This clonotype has ten or more counts. Its antigen is unknown. The data also belong to a second study, concerning yellow fever vaccine responses in identical twins.

The sample was CD8+ T cells sorted from blood. The clonotype comes from a woman aged 18-29 years in good health. The chain uses TRBV5-1 and TRBJ2-5, with D unresolved. The CDR3 DNA reads as TGCGCCAGCAAGAGGTGGCGCGAACAAGAGACCCAGTACTTC. Translation: CASKRWREQETQYF.